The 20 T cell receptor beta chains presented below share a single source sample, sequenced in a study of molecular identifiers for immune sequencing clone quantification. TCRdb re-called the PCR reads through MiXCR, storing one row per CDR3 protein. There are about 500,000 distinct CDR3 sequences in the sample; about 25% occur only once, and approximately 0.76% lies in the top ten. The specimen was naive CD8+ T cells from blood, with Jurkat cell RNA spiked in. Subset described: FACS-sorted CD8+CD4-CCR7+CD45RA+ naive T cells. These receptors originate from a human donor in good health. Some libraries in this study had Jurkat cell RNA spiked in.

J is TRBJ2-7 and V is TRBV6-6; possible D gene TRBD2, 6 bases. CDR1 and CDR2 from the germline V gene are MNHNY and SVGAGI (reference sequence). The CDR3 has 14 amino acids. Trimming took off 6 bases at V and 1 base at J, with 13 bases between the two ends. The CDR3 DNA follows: TGTGCCAGCAGGGAGGCCGGGACTTCCTACGAGCAGTACTTC. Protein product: CASREAGTSYEQYF.

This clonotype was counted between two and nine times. CDR3 protein: CATGEGEPQYF. CDR3 DNA: TGTGCCACCGGGGAGGGGGAGCCCCAGTACTTC. The chain has TRBV12-3 or TRBV12-4 and TRBJ2-5, with D perhaps TRBD2 (7 bases). This CDR3 has 11 residues. V was trimmed by 10 bases and J by 9 bases, leaving 15 bases between them.

CDR3 region: CASSPYGKPENTEAFF. The CDR3 DNA sequence: TGTGCCAGCAGCCCCTACGGGAAGCCAGAGAACACTGAAGCTTTCTTT. The V gene is TRBV14, the J gene TRBJ1-1; D call uncertain. V lost 4 bases and J 1 base, leaving 16 bases between the germline ends. The CDR3 covers 16 residues. Germline CDR1 is SGHDN and CDR2 is FVKESK.

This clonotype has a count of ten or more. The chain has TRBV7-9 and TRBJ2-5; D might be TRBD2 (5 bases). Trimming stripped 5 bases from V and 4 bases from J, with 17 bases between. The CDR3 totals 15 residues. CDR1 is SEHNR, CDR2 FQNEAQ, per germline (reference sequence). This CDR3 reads CASSPEGSPAETQYF. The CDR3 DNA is TGTGCCAGCAGCCCCGAGGGCAGCCCAGCAGAGACCCAGTACTTC.

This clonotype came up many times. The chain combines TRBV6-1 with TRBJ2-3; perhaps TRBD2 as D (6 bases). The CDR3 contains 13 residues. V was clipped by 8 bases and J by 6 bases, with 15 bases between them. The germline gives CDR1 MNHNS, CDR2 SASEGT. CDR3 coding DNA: TGTGCCAGCCAGTGGGGGGATAGGGATACGCAGTATTTT. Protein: CASQWGDRDTQYF.

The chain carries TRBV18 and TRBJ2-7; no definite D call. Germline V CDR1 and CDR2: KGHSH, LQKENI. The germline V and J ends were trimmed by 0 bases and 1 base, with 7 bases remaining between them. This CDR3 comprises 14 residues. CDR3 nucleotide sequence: TGTGCCAGCTCACCACCGCAGAGGTCCTACGAGCAGTACTTC. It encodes CASSPPQRSYEQYF.

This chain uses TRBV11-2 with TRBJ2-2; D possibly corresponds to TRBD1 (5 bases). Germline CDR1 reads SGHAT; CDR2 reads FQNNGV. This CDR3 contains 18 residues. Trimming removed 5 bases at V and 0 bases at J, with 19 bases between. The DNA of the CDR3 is TGTGCCAGCAGCGGCACCGCTGGGGCAGGGACGAACACCGGGGAGCTGTTTTTT. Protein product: CASSGTAGAGTNTGELFF.

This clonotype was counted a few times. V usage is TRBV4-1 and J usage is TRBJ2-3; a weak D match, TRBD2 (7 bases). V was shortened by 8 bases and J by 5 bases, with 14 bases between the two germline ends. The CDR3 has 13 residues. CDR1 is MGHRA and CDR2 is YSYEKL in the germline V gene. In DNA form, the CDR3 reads TGCGCCAGCGCCCGGGGGGCCGGAGATACGCAGTATTTT. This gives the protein CASARGAGDTQYF.

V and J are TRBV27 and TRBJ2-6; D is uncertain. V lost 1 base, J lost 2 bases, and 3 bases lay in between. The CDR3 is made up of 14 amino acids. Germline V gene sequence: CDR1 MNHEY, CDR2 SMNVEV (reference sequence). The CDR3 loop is CASSLFAGANVLTF. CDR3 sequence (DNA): TGTGCCAGCAGTTTATTTGCTGGGGCCAACGTCCTGACTTTC.

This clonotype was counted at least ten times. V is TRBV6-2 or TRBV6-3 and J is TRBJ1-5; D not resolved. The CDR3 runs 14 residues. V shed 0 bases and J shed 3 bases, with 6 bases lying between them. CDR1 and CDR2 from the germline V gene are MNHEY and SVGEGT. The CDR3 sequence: CASSYSKFNQPQHF. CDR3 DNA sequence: TGTGCCAGCAGTTACTCGAAATTCAATCAGCCCCAGCATTTT.

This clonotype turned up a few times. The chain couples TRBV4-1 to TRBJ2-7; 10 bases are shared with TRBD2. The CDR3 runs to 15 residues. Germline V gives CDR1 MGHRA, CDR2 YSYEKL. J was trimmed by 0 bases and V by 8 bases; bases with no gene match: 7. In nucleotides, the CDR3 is TGCGCCAGCGGGTTAGCGGGGGGTCCCTCCTACGAGCAGTACTTC. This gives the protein CASGLAGGPSYEQYF.

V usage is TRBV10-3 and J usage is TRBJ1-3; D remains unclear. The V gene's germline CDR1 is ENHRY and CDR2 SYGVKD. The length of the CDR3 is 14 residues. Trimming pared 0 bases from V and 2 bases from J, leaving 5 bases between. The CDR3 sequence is CAISESGAGNTIYF. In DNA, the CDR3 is TGTGCCATCAGTGAGTCCGGGGCTGGAAACACCATATATTTT.

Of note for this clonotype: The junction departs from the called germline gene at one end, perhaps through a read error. The CDR3 loop reads CASSQTTGAYAQYF. As DNA, the CDR3 is TGCGCCAGCAGCCAGACGACAGGGGCCTACGCGCAGTACTTC. J is TRBJ2-7 and V is TRBV4-1; 8 bases agree with TRBD1. CDR3 size: 14 residues. CDR1 MGHRA and CDR2 YSYEKL come from the germline V gene.

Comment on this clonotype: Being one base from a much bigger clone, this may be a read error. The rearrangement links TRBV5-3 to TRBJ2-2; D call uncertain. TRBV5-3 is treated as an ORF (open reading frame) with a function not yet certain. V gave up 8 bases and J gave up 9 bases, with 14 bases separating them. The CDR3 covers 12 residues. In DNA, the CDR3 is TGTGCCAGCAGCCCGGCTACCAGGGAGCTGTTTTTT. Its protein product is CASSPATRELFF.

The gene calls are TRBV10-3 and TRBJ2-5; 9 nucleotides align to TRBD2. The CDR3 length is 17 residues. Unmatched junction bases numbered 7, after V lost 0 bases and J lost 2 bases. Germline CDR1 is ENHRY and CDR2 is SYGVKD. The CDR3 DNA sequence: TGTGCCATCAGTGAGTCGGTAGCGGGAGCGGTACAAGAGACCCAGTACTTC. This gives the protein CAISESVAGAVQETQYF.

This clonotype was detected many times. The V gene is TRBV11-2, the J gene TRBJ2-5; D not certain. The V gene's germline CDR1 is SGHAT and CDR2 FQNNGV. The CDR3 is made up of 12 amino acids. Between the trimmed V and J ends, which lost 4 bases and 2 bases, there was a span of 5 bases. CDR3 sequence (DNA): TGTGCCAGCAGCTCGATTCAAGAGACCCAGTACTTC. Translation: CASSSIQETQYF.

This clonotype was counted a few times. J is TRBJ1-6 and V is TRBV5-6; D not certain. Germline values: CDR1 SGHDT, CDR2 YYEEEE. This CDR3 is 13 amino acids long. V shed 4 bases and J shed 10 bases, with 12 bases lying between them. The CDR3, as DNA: TGTGCCAGCAGCCTCGGACCAGCCTCACCCCTCCACTTT. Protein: CASSLGPASPLHF.

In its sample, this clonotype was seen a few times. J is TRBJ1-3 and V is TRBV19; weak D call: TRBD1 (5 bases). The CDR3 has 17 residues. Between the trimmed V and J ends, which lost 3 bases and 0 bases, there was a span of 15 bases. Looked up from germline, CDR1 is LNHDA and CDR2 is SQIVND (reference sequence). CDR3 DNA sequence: TGTGCCAGTAGTATCGGGCAGGGTTATGGCTCTGGAAACACCATATATTTT. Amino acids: CASSIGQGYGSGNTIYF.

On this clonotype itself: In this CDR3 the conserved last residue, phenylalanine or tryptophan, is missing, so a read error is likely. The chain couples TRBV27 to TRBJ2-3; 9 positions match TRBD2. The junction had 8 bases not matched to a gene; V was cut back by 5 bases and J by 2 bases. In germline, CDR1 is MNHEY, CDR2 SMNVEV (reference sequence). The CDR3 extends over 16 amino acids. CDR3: CASSRLAATFTDTQYL. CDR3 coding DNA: TGTGCCAGCAGTAGACTAGCGGCCACTTTCACAGATACGCAGTATCTT.

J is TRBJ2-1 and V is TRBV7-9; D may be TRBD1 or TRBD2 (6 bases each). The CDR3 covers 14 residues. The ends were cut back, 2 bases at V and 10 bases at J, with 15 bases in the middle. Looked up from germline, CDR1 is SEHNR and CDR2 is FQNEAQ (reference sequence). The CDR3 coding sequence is TGTGCCAGCAGCTTATATGCAGGGGAGGTCGAGCAGTTCTTC. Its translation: CASSLYAGEVEQFF.